The 5 T cell receptor beta chains presented below share a single source sample, sequenced in a study of cytomegalovirus exposure and HLA in healthy donors. Researchers ran the PCR with 60 Vbeta and 13 Jbeta primers. The assay was immunoSEQ multiplex PCR, and TCRdb's table has in-frame clones only and misses some. The data hold 100,000 or so clones, with 84% observed a single time. Sequencing was done on a sample of PBMCs. The receptors here all came from a woman in her late teens or twenties in good health and CMV-seronegative.

The CDR3 coding sequence is TGCGCCAGCAGCCAAGATGCAACAGGGTTGTCTGGCTACACCTTC. Translating it yields CASSQDATGLSGYTF. The rearrangement uses TRBV4-1 and TRBJ1-2; perhaps TRBD1 as D (6 bases). Trimming removed 0 bases from V and 7 bases from J, with 15 bases in between. Germline-derived CDR1 and CDR2 are MGHRA and YSYEKL. The CDR3 length is 15 residues.

The rearrangement links TRBV28 to TRBJ1-1; 9 bases are shared with TRBD1. The CDR3 has 15 amino acids. The germline CDR1 and CDR2 sequences are MDHEN and SYDVKM. The V and J ends lost 5 bases and 4 bases, in that order; junction bases with no gene match: 8. Here the CDR3 DNA reads TGTGCCAGCAGTACTACAGGGGGCGGTTTCACTGAAGCTTTCTTT. It translates to CASSTTGGGFTEAFF.

This chain uses TRBV6-5 with TRBJ2-7; D perhaps matches TRBD2 (5 bases). V was cut by 2 bases and J by 2 bases, with 13 bases left in between. The CDR3 has 15 residues. CDR1 is MNHEY, CDR2 SVGAGI, per germline. The CDR3 DNA follows: TGTGCCAGCAGTTACACCCTGGACTCCCCCTACGAGCAGTACTTC. Translation: CASSYTLDSPYEQYF.

The CDR3 is CASSPSLASGEQYF. The DNA for the CDR3 is TGTGCCAGCAGTCCCTCTCTTGCCAGCGGCGAGCAGTACTTC. The chain has TRBV6-6 and TRBJ2-7, with D possibly TRBD2 on 5 matching bases. The V and J ends lost 5 bases and 6 bases respectively, with 17 bases between them. Germline CDR1 reads MNHNY; CDR2 reads SVGAGI (reference sequence). This CDR3 contains 14 residues.

This clone was observed a handful of times. The chain joins TRBV9 to TRBJ2-2, with 7 bases that match TRBD2. CDR3 length: 18 residues. CDR1 and CDR2 (germline): SGDLS, YYNGEE. With 4 bases clipped from V and 4 bases from J, the junction kept 16 bases outside the gene matches. CDR3 coding DNA: TGTGCCAGCAGCTCCTTCTCCGGCGGGAGTTTGGCCACCGGGGAGCTGTTTTTT. The encoded protein is CASSSFSGGSLATGELFF.